Listed below are T cell receptor beta chains from one sample, sequenced in a study of T cell responses to AZD1222 COVID-19 vaccine. The assay was immunoSEQ multiplex PCR, and TCRdb's table has in-frame clones only and misses some. The data show 90,000 to 150,000 clones, roughly 90% seen once. The starting material was peripheral blood, obtained on day 0 of AZD1222 vaccination. The receptors come from an adult in good health. CDR3s include the opening cysteine and the closing phenylalanine or tryptophan. Each record gives: V gene, D gene, J gene, clone size, CDR3 DNA, CDR3 protein. The D gene is left open where the match is weak. Size is stated for part of the rows, as once, few or many counts, or as a class when the clone is expanded.

>TRBV28|.|TRBJ1-5|.
TGTGCCAGCAGCGAGCAGGGGAGACCTGCCCAGCCCCAGCATTTT
CASSEQGRPAQPQHF
>TRBV6-5|.|TRBJ2-7|.
TGTGCCAGCAGATTTACAGCTCACTACGAGCAGTACTTC
CASRFTAHYEQYF
>TRBV6-6|TRBD1|TRBJ1-1|.
TGTGCCAGCAGCCTGGACAGGGGGCTTTCTGAAGCTTTCTTT
CASSLDRGLSEAFF
>TRBV4-1|TRBD1|TRBJ1-6|.
TGCGCCAGCAGCCAAGCGAACAGGGGATGGGGAATGCCACCCCTCCACTTT
CASSQANRGWGMPPLHF
>TRBV19|TRBD2|TRBJ2-5|.
TGTGCCACCCGGGGGGTAGCCCAAGAGACCCAGTACTTC
CATRGVAQETQYF
>TRBV10-3|TRBD2|TRBJ2-3|.
TGTGCCATCAGTGACATCCTGGCGGGGGGGAGCACAGATACGCAGTATTTT
CAISDILAGGSTDTQYF
>TRBV11-2|.|TRBJ1-3|.
TGTGCCAGCAGCCCCGGGACACAAGGAAACACCATATATTTT
CASSPGTQGNTIYF
>TRBV12-5|.|TRBJ1-1|.
TGTGCTAGTGGTTCAAAACTATCCGGGTTGAACACTGAAGCTTTCTTT
CASGSKLSGLNTEAFF
>TRBV6-1|.|TRBJ1-5|.
TGTGCCAGCAGTGAATTTGCCTCGGGCAATCAGCCCCAGCATTTT
CASSEFASGNQPQHF
>TRBV5-1|.|TRBJ1-3|few
TGCGCCAGCAGCTTGGGGACACCTGGAAACACCATATATTTT
CASSLGTPGNTIYF
>TRBV19|.|TRBJ1-2|once
TGTGCCAGTAGTATCGGCGGGACACTCCCAGAGGGGTTTAACTATGGCTACACCTTC
CASSIGGTLPEGFNYGYTF
>TRBV14|.|TRBJ2-1|.
TGTGCCAGCAGCCAAGAACTGTACAATGAGCAGTTCTTC
CASSQELYNEQFF
>TRBV7-6|.|TRBJ1-4|.
TGTGCCAGCAGCTTAAGGAGCGAAAAACTGTTTTTT
CASSLRSEKLFF
>TRBV14|.|TRBJ1-1|.
TGTGCCAGCAGCCAGGCTTCTCGAGCTGGGCCTCTTTTATACACTGAAGCTTTCTTT
CASSQASRAGPLLYTEAFF
>TRBV6-6|.|TRBJ1-6|.
TGTGCCAGCAGTTACGACAGGCTTCAATCTTCACCCCTCCACTTT
CASSYDRLQSSPLHF
>TRBV5-6|.|TRBJ1-1|.
TGTGCCAGCAGCCCGAGTTTCTCTGAAGCTTTCTTT
CASSPSFSEAFF
>TRBV7-2|TRBD1|TRBJ1-3|.
TGTGCCAGCAGCTTAGAGGGACAGGGGTGGAGTGGAAACACCATATATTTT
CASSLEGQGWSGNTIYF
>TRBV7-2|TRBD1|TRBJ2-1|.
TGTGCCAGCAGCCTTGGGACAGGGGGAGAGCAGTTCTTC
CASSLGTGGEQFF
>TRBV20-1|.|TRBJ2-1|few
TGCAGTGCTAGGAAGGAGGGCGAGCAGTTCTTC
CSARKEGEQFF
>TRBV6-5|TRBD1|TRBJ2-7|.
TGTGCCAGCAAGCCGGGACAGGGAAATTTCGAGCAGTACTTC
CASKPGQGNFEQYF
>TRBV6-2/TRBV6-3|TRBD1|TRBJ1-2|.
TGTGCCAGCAGTACACAGGGGGGAAGGGCTAACTATGGCTACACCTTC
CASSTQGGRANYGYTF
>TRBV5-1|.|TRBJ1-4|once
TGCGCCAGCAGTTTTCGGGGAAGAGATGAAAAACTGTTTTTT
CASSFRGRDEKLFF
>TRBV5-4|.|TRBJ1-2|.
TGTGCCAGCAGTCCTGGAGGCGGACCCTATGGCTACACCTTC
CASSPGGGPYGYTF
>TRBV12-3/TRBV12-4|.|TRBJ1-3|once
TGTGCCAGCAAGGGGTCTGGAAACACCATATATTTT
CASKGSGNTIYF
>TRBV6-5|.|TRBJ1-4|.
TGTGCCAGCAGTTACTCGGGCTCTGGTGAAAAACTGTTTTTT
CASSYSGSGEKLFF
>TRBV10-1|TRBD1|TRBJ1-1|.
TGCGCCAGCAGCCAATATCAGGGGGTCGGAGGCACTGAAGCTTTCTTT
CASSQYQGVGGTEAFF
>TRBV7-9|.|TRBJ1-1|.
TGTGCCAGCAGCTTACAACCAGACACTGAAGCTTTCTTT
CASSLQPDTEAFF
>TRBV7-9|TRBD2|TRBJ2-3|once
TGTGCCAGCAGCCGTTTGACTAGCGGAGATGCAACAGATACGCAGTATTTT
CASSRLTSGDATDTQYF
>TRBV5-1|TRBD1|TRBJ1-4|.
TGCGCCAGCAGCGGCGGGGACAGGGTACTTGAAAAACTGTTTTTT
CASSGGDRVLEKLFF
>TRBV20-1|.|TRBJ2-2|.
TGCAGTGCTAGTGTACGAACGGGCGGGGAGCTGTTTTTT
CSASVRTGGELFF
>TRBV19|.|TRBJ1-5|.
TGTGCCAGTACCACTGACAGGCGCCAGCCCCAGCATTTT
CASTTDRRQPQHF
>TRBV6-1|.|TRBJ1-5|.
TGTGCCAGCAGTGAAAGTTTCCCTCAGCCCCAGCATTTT
CASSESFPQPQHF
>TRBV6-1|.|TRBJ1-1|.
TGTGCCAGCAGTGAAAGGAATGAAGCTTTCTTT
CASSERNEAFF
>TRBV9|.|TRBJ1-2|.
TGTGCCAGCAGCGTTGGAGGGGCGGATGGCTACACCTTC
CASSVGGADGYTF
>TRBV11-1|TRBD2|TRBJ2-5|.
TGTGCCAGCAGCCAGGGAGGGGTCGTAGAGACCCAGTACTTC
CASSQGGVVETQYF
>TRBV19|.|TRBJ1-1|.
TGTGCCAGTAGTCCAACAGGGCTAAACACTGAAGCTTTCTTT
CASSPTGLNTEAFF
>TRBV12-5|TRBD1|TRBJ2-3|.
TGTGCTAGTAACGAGAAAGGGGGCGGAAGCACAGATACGCAGTATTTT
CASNEKGGGSTDTQYF
>TRBV2|.|TRBJ1-4|.
TGTGCCAGCAGTTATAATGAAAAACTGTTTTTT
CASSYNEKLFF
>TRBV18|TRBD1|TRBJ1-5|.
TGTGCCAGCTCACCAGACAGGGATCAGCCCCAGCATTTT
CASSPDRDQPQHF
>TRBV27|.|TRBJ2-7|few
TGTGCCAGCAGTCCGCCACCTTACCGTGAGCAGTACTTC
CASSPPPYREQYF
>TRBV10-3|.|TRBJ1-3|.
TGTGCCATCAGTGACCAGGGAGGATATACCATATATTTT
CAISDQGGYTIYF
>TRBV4-3|.|TRBJ1-6|.
TGCGCCAGCAGCCAAGTTTGGGTAAATGTGCAATCACCCCTCCACTTT
CASSQVWVNVQSPLHF
>TRBV5-1|TRBD1|TRBJ1-1|few
TGCGCCAGCAGCTGGGGGACAGGGGTTGAAGCTTTCTTT
CASSWGTGVEAFF
>TRBV7-6|.|TRBJ1-4|.
TGTGCCAGCAGCTTAATGGTCGGGTCAGGAGGGGAAAAACTGTTTTTT
CASSLMVGSGGEKLFF
>TRBV7-2|.|TRBJ2-3|once
TGTGCCAGCAGCCGGAGATACACAGATACGCAGTATTTT
CASSRRYTDTQYF
>TRBV25-1|TRBD1|TRBJ1-2|.
TGTGCCAGCACCAGGACAGGGACTGGGGATGGCTACACCTTC
CASTRTGTGDGYTF
>TRBV11-2|TRBD1|TRBJ1-6|once
TGTGCCAGCAGCTTAGTAGGGACAGGGACTTTCACCCTCCACTTT
CASSLVGTGTFTLHF
>TRBV7-8|TRBD1|TRBJ1-1|.
TGTGCCAGCAGCCCAGACAGGGGCCCCATGGGAGAAGCTTTCTTT
CASSPDRGPMGEAFF
>TRBV6-1|.|TRBJ1-2|.
TGTGCCAGCAGTGAATGGGGATTAGCTAACTATGGCTACACCTTC
CASSEWGLANYGYTF